These T cell receptor beta chains were read from a single sample in a study of CD8 T cells in ankylosing spondylitis. TCRdb recomputed calls from the 5' RACE reads with MiXCR, one row per CDR3 protein. The data hold about 840,000 distinct CDR3 sequences, with approximately 10% observed a single time. The sequencing sample was made of blood, either unsorted or a sorted T cell fraction (not recorded which). The receptors were sampled from a male donor with ankylosing spondylitis. Both conserved end residues are part of each CDR3. The order of the fields is clone size, V gene, J gene, D gene, CDR3 DNA, CDR3 protein. D genes are given only for firm matches. Where a row states a size, it is once, few, many or the class of an expanded clone; other rows omit it.

size: many
V: TRBV20-1
J: TRBJ1-2
D: -
DNA: TGCAGCCCTTACGTAGGTCCCAATGGCTACACCTTC
CDR3: CSPYVGPNGYTF

size: many
V: TRBV5-1
J: TRBJ2-2
D: -
DNA: TGCGCCAGCAGCTTTTTTTCAGAGAACACCGGGGAGCTGTTTTTT
CDR3: CASSFFSENTGELFF

size: few
V: TRBV20-1
J: TRBJ1-5
D: -
DNA: TGCAGTGTTGGTAGGGTTTCCATACGTAATCAGCCCCAGCATTTT
CDR3: CSVGRVSIRNQPQHF

size: many
V: TRBV5-1
J: TRBJ2-3
D: TRBD2
DNA: TGCGCCAGCAGCAGATCGGGGGGTTCAGATACGCAGTATTTT
CDR3: CASSRSGGSDTQYF

size: -
V: TRBV7-2
J: TRBJ1-2
D: -
DNA: TGTGCCAGCAGCTTAGTCGAATTCTATGGCTACACCTTC
CDR3: CASSLVEFYGYTF

size: -
V: TRBV6-1
J: TRBJ1-2
D: TRBD1
DNA: TGTGCCAGCAGCTCTCCGGGGACAGGGATTTATGGCTACACCTTC
CDR3: CASSSPGTGIYGYTF

size: -
V: TRBV6-2/TRBV6-3
J: TRBJ2-2
D: TRBD1
DNA: TGTGCCAGCAGAAAACAGGGGGCGCGCACCGGGGAGCTGTTTTTT
CDR3: CASRKQGARTGELFF

size: few
V: TRBV20-1
J: TRBJ1-2
D: -
DNA: TGCAGTGCTAATTCCAACTATGGCTACACCTTC
CDR3: CSANSNYGYTF

size: few
V: TRBV6-5
J: TRBJ2-1
D: -
DNA: TGTGCCAGCAGTTACTTAGAAAGCTCCTACAATGAGCAGTTCTTC
CDR3: CASSYLESSYNEQFF

size: few
V: TRBV20-1
J: TRBJ2-5
D: TRBD2
DNA: TGCAGTCCTGGGCTAGCGGGGTACGAGACCCAGTACTTC
CDR3: CSPGLAGYETQYF

size: many
V: TRBV7-2
J: TRBJ2-1
D: TRBD2
DNA: TGTGCCAGCAGCTTAATTCTCGGGACTAGCGGATACAATGAGCAGTTCTTC
CDR3: CASSLILGTSGYNEQFF

size: many
V: TRBV29-1
J: TRBJ2-1
D: TRBD1
DNA: TGCAGTGCCTGTAGGACAGGAGATGAGCAGTTCTTC
CDR3: CSACRTGDEQFF

size: -
V: TRBV5-1
J: TRBJ1-5
D: -
DNA: TGCGCCAGTCCTCAACAAGGGGAGGGCAATCAGCCCCAGCATTTT
CDR3: CASPQQGEGNQPQHF

size: few
V: TRBV5-6
J: TRBJ2-2
D: TRBD1
DNA: TGTGCCAGCAGCGCCGGGACAGGGGGTACCGGGGAGCTGTTTTTT
CDR3: CASSAGTGGTGELFF

size: -
V: TRBV28
J: TRBJ1-4
D: -
DNA: TGTGCCAGCAGTTTTGGTTATCTATATGAAAAACTGTTTTTT
CDR3: CASSFGYLYEKLFF

size: few
V: TRBV7-2
J: TRBJ2-3
D: TRBD2
DNA: TGTGCCAGCAGCCAAATAACTAGCGGTAGCACAGATACGCAGTATTTT
CDR3: CASSQITSGSTDTQYF

size: few
V: TRBV4-3
J: TRBJ2-7
D: TRBD2
DNA: TGCGCCAGCAGCCAAGGTGCGCGGGAGGGGTACGAGCAGTACTTC
CDR3: CASSQGAREGYEQYF

size: -
V: TRBV28
J: TRBJ1-5
D: -
DNA: TGTGCCAGCAGGCTGGTTGGGTCTAGCAATCAGCCCCAGCATTTT
CDR3: CASRLVGSSNQPQHF

size: many
V: TRBV20-1
J: TRBJ2-3
D: -
DNA: TGCAGTGCTAGGGGGACGGGGAGCACAGATACGCAGTATTTT
CDR3: CSARGTGSTDTQYF

size: -
V: TRBV4-2
J: TRBJ2-3
D: TRBD2
DNA: TGTGCCAGCAGCCAAGGAGCGGGGGTCACAGATACGCAGTATTTT
CDR3: CASSQGAGVTDTQYF

size: many
V: TRBV7-2
J: TRBJ1-2
D: -
DNA: TGTGCCAGCAGCTTAAGCTGGGAGAGTGGCTACACCTTC
CDR3: CASSLSWESGYTF

size: few
V: TRBV5-1
J: TRBJ2-5
D: TRBD1
DNA: TGCGCCAGCAGCTTGTTTCCGCAGGGGGATAAGACCCAGTACTTC
CDR3: CASSLFPQGDKTQYF

size: few
V: TRBV12-5
J: TRBJ2-1
D: TRBD2
DNA: TGTGCTAGTGGTGAGGGACTAGCGGGAGGTCAGCAGTTCTTC
CDR3: CASGEGLAGGQQFF

size: -
V: TRBV9
J: TRBJ1-1
D: -
DNA: TGTGCCAGCAGACAGAACTCTGGTGAAGCTTTCTTT
CDR3: CASRQNSGEAFF

size: few
V: TRBV6-2/TRBV6-3
J: TRBJ1-5
D: -
DNA: TGTGCCAGCAGGACATACGGGGGGAACGATCAGCCCCAGCATTTT
CDR3: CASRTYGGNDQPQHF

size: -
V: TRBV10-3
J: TRBJ2-3
D: TRBD2
DNA: TGTGCCATCAGTATAGCGGGAGCTAGCACAGATACGCAGTATTTT
CDR3: CAISIAGASTDTQYF

size: -
V: TRBV11-2
J: TRBJ1-1
D: -
DNA: TGTGCCAGCAGCTTAGCCCCCCGAGACACTGAAGCTTTCTTT
CDR3: CASSLAPRDTEAFF

size: -
V: TRBV7-6
J: TRBJ2-7
D: -
DNA: TGTGCCAGCAGCGCCTTAGCCCACGAGCAGTACTTC
CDR3: CASSALAHEQYF

size: many
V: TRBV5-1
J: TRBJ2-5
D: TRBD2
DNA: TGCGCCAGCTTCCTACTAGCGGGTGAAGAGACCCAGTACTTC
CDR3: CASFLLAGEETQYF

size: many
V: TRBV10-3
J: TRBJ2-7
D: TRBD1
DNA: TGTGCCATCAGTAAACAGGGGGTCTCCTACGAGCAGTACTTC
CDR3: CAISKQGVSYEQYF

size: -
V: TRBV20-1
J: TRBJ2-5
D: TRBD2
DNA: TGCAGTGCGCGGGGGACTAGCGGGAGGGCAGAGACCCAGTACTTC
CDR3: CSARGTSGRAETQYF

size: -
V: TRBV7-2
J: TRBJ2-1
D: -
DNA: TGTGCCAGCAGCTTATATAGGTCCAGGGGGTTCTTC
CDR3: CASSLYRSRGFF

size: -
V: TRBV20-1
J: TRBJ2-7
D: TRBD1
DNA: TGCAGTGCTAGAGGGTGGATAGGGACAGACGAGCAGTACTTC
CDR3: CSARGWIGTDEQYF

size: many
V: TRBV20-1
J: TRBJ2-7
D: -
DNA: TGCAGTGCTAGAGTTAGGGAACGGTCGCAGTACTTC
CDR3: CSARVRERSQYF

size: -
V: TRBV5-1
J: TRBJ1-2
D: -
DNA: TGCGCCAGCAGCTTCCAGGTCGGAACCTATGGCTACACCTTC
CDR3: CASSFQVGTYGYTF

size: -
V: TRBV5-1
J: TRBJ1-4
D: -
DNA: TGCGCCAGCAGCCCCGGGACAATGGAAAAACTGTTTTTT
CDR3: CASSPGTMEKLFF

size: many
V: TRBV12-3/TRBV12-4
J: TRBJ1-5
D: -
DNA: TGTGCCAGCAGTCAACAGGCGATCCTTAATAGCAATCAGCCCCAGCATTTT
CDR3: CASSQQAILNSNQPQHF